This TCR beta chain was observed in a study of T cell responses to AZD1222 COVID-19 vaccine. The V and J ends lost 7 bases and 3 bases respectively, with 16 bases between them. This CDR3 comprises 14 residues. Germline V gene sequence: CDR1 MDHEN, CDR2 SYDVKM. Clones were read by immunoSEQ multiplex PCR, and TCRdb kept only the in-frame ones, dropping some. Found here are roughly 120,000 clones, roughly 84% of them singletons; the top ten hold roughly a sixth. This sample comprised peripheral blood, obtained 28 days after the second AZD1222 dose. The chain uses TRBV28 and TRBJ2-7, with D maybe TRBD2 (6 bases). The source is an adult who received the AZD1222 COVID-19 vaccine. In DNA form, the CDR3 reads TGTGCCAGCAACGGGGAGGCAGACCGCTACGAGCAGTACTTC. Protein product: CASNGEADRYEQYF.